These 7 T cell receptor beta chains share one sample of origin, sequenced in a study of T cells expressing NK-cell markers. TCRdb re-called the 5' RACE reads; one entry per CDR3 protein, DNA not given. The sample table includes about 380,000 distinct CDR3 sequences. Source material: blood T cells: a sorted CD56 or NKG2C T cell subset, CD4+ or CD8+ T cells, or bulk PBMC T cells (not recorded which). The source is a man between 18 and 69 years old in good health.

This chain links TRBV12-3 or TRBV12-4 with TRBJ1-1; TCRdb's assignment of TRBD1 cannot be checked, as there is no DNA. The CDR3 sequence is 15 residues long. This CDR3 reads CASSLRRGGNTEAFF.

V is TRBV3-1 and J is TRBJ2-1; TCRdb outputs TRBD1, but without DNA this stays unchecked. The germline V gene encodes CDR1 LGHDT and CDR2 YNNKEL (reference sequence). CDR3 length equals 13 residues. The CDR3 loop is CASSILAQGGLFF.

This chain uses TRBV2 with TRBJ2-3; with no DNA, the TCRdb D assignment of TRBD2 cannot be verified. The CDR3 sequence is 11 residues long. Looked up from germline, CDR1 is SNHLY and CDR2 is FYNNEI. CDR3 in amino acids: CASSEFGLQYF.

The V call is TRBV20-1, the J call TRBJ2-7; TCRdb selects TRBD2, and the lack of DNA leaves this call unchecked. Germline CDR1 reads DFQATT; CDR2 reads SNEGSKA (reference sequence). The CDR3 runs 15 residues. The CDR3 protein is CSAITGGGAMYEQYF.

The chain has TRBV9 and TRBJ2-1; with no DNA, the TCRdb D assignment of TRBD2 cannot be verified. The CDR3 has 15 amino acids. Germline-derived CDR1 and CDR2 are SGDLS and YYNGEE. This chain's CDR3 is CASSPLRGGPVEQFF.

J is TRBJ2-2 and V is TRBV11-3. The CDR3 covers 14 residues. CDR1 and CDR2 (germline): SGHNT, YENEEA. This CDR3 is CATQVTANTGELFF.

This chain connects TRBV27 to TRBJ2-3; TCRdb outputs TRBD1, but without DNA this stays unchecked. CDR1 is MNHEY, CDR2 SMNVEV, per germline (reference sequence). This CDR3 spans 16 amino acids. The CDR3 region is CASSFGAGGDTDTQYF.